One TCR beta chain is described in this entry. Its antigen is unknown. The data are from a study of shared clonotypes between healthy human individuals. General observations from the study: Sample collection involved blood only; tissue repertoires are likely different.

The CDR3 covers 15 residues. CDR1 SGHTA and CDR2 FQGTGA come from the germline V gene. V was trimmed by 4 bases and J by 6 bases, leaving 16 bases between them. Sequencing was at deep level. This table comes from immunoSEQ multiplex PCR, and its TCRdb copy is limited to in-frame clones, with some not included. Among about 480,000 clones listed, about 79% were seen once. Material: PBMCs. The receptor was isolated from a woman aged 40-49 years in good health. Some clones in this sample may be carry-over from other donors' samples. This chain joins TRBV7-3 and TRBJ2-1, with D tentatively TRBD2 (6 bases). CDR3 bases: TGTGCCAGCAGCTCCAGCCTCGGGAGCACCAATGAGCAGTTCTTC. Its protein product is CASSSSLGSTNEQFF.